This T cell receptor beta chain was identified in a study of regulatory T cells in long-lasting Graves disease. Study-wide context: Persistent Graves' disease required over 5 years of antithyroid drugs and positive TSH receptor antibodies.

This clonotype has ten or more counts. The time point denotes: persistent/refractory GD, antithyroid drugs over 5 years with positive TRAb. Construction of the TCR library relied on RNA isolated from PBMCs. As a group, patients came from one endocrinology department in Xi'an, China. V was shortened by 6 bases and J by 4 bases, with 13 bases between the two germline ends. The CDR3 has 13 residues. Germline loops: CDR1 DFQATT, CDR2 SNEGSKA (reference sequence). TCR beta libraries were built with iRepertoire HTBI primers and Arm-PCR of CDR3 regions. TCRdb re-derived calls from the multiplex PCR reads in MiXCR, one entry per CDR3 protein. The sample has about 470,000 distinct CDR3 sequences; less than 25% are singletons.

V gene TRBV20-1 combines with J gene TRBJ1-3; no clear D gene. The TCR was taken from a female donor with Graves disease. The sample consisted of peripheral blood mononuclear cells (PBMCs), taken when the disease was refractory, from a patient treated with antithyroid drugs. CDR3 residues: CSAHTVVGNTIYF. The DNA for the CDR3 is TGCAGTGCGCATACGGTTGTCGGAAACACCATATATTTT.